The rows below give T cell receptor beta chains drawn from one sample of a study of CD8 T cells in ankylosing spondylitis. TCRdb analysed the 5' RACE reads with MiXCR anew, one entry per CDR3 protein. Of around 230,000 distinct CDR3 sequences in the sample, approximately 9% were seen once. The sample comprised blood, either unsorted or a sorted T cell fraction (not recorded which). These receptors were collected from a male donor with ankylosing spondylitis or in good health (not recorded which). Each CDR3 is given with its conserved first and last residue. A D gene is named only where the DNA matches it firmly. Rows give clone size only sometimes, using once, few, many, or a class for an expanded clone.

>-|-|TRBJ1-4|TRBV12-3/TRBV12-4
CASSLAGGRELFF
TGTGCCAGCAGTTTAGCGGGAGGAAGGGAACTGTTTTTT
>-|many|TRBJ2-1|TRBV29-1
CSVLGGIDEQFF
TGCAGCGTTCTTGGAGGGATAGATGAGCAGTTCTTC
>-|many|TRBJ2-2|TRBV12-3/TRBV12-4
CASDTRWTANTGELFF
TGTGCCAGCGATACGAGGTGGACTGCAAACACCGGGGAGCTGTTTTTT
>-|many|TRBJ2-1|TRBV6-2/TRBV6-3
CASSREGKQFF
TGTGCCAGTTCTCGAGAGGGGAAGCAGTTCTTC
>-|many|TRBJ2-4|TRBV27
CASSMVAEGIQYF
TGTGCCAGCAGTATGGTGGCTGAGGGCATTCAGTACTTC
>-|-|TRBJ2-7|TRBV4-3
CASSQHLQRSIGETYEQYF
TGCGCCAGCAGCCAACACCTACAGCGGTCGATAGGGGAAACTTACGAGCAGTACTTC
>-|many|TRBJ2-1|TRBV7-9
CASSPRSSYNEQFF
TGTGCCAGCAGCCCCAGGAGCTCCTACAATGAGCAGTTCTTC
>-|many|TRBJ2-1|TRBV5-4
CASSSYWNNEQFF
TGTGCCAGCAGCAGCTACTGGAACAATGAGCAGTTCTTC
>TRBD2|-|TRBJ2-2|TRBV7-2
CASTQTVLAGTGELFF
TGTGCCAGCACCCAGACAGTGCTAGCGGGGACCGGGGAGCTGTTTTTT
>-|few|TRBJ2-7|TRBV3-1
CASSRTGAEQYF
TGTGCCAGCAGTCGAACCGGGGCCGAGCAGTACTTC
>-|many|TRBJ2-1|TRBV6-5
CASSYSGLNEQFF
TGTGCCAGCAGTTACTCGGGGCTCAATGAGCAGTTCTTC
>-|few|TRBJ1-1|TRBV19
CASRPRTDLMMNTEAFF
TGTGCCAGTAGGCCCCGGACGGACCTCATGATGAACACTGAAGCTTTCTTT
>-|many|TRBJ1-5|TRBV6-1
CASSGRGDSLSNQPQHF
TGTGCCAGCAGTGGGAGGGGAGACAGCCTGAGCAATCAGCCCCAGCATTTT
>TRBD2|many|TRBJ2-2|TRBV24-1
CATSDLAGENTGELFF
TGTGCCACCAGTGATCTAGCGGGGGAGAACACCGGGGAGCTGTTTTTT
>-|many|TRBJ1-1|TRBV5-1
CASSLRGRGPTEAFF
TGCGCCAGCAGCTTGAGGGGTCGGGGGCCCACTGAAGCTTTCTTT
>-|many|TRBJ1-4|TRBV4-3
CASSQDLGGVGEKLFF
TGCGCCAGCAGCCAAGATCTCGGGGGCGTCGGAGAAAAACTGTTTTTT
>-|few|TRBJ2-6|TRBV5-1
CASSPRQVSSGANVLTF
TGCGCCAGCAGCCCCCGACAGGTTAGCTCTGGGGCCAACGTCCTGACTTTC
>-|few|TRBJ1-4|TRBV20-1
CSASLGLGKNEKLFF
TGCAGTGCTAGCCTTGGTTTGGGGAAAAATGAAAAACTGTTTTTT
>TRBD2|many|TRBJ2-7|TRBV12-3/TRBV12-4
CASSLTLAAYEQYF
TGTGCCAGCAGTTTGACGCTAGCGGCCTACGAGCAGTACTTC
>-|many|TRBJ1-1|TRBV4-3
CASSQSRGGIAFF
TGCGCCAGCAGCCAATCCCGAGGGGGGATAGCTTTCTTT
>-|many|TRBJ2-1|TRBV5-6
CASSLMGGEQFF
TGTGCCAGCAGCTTAATGGGAGGTGAGCAGTTCTTC
>-|few|TRBJ1-3|TRBV21-1
CASSKLLGTAGNTIYF
TGTGCCAGCAGCAAACTTCTGGGGACAGCTGGAAACACCATATATTTT
>-|many|TRBJ1-5|TRBV20-1
CSAQAEARNQPQHF
TGCAGTGCCCAGGCAGAAGCACGCAATCAGCCCCAGCATTTT
>-|many|TRBJ2-1|TRBV20-1
CSARNSRYNEQFF
TGCAGTGCTAGGAACAGTAGGTACAATGAGCAGTTCTTC
>TRBD1|many|TRBJ2-3|TRBV7-2
CASSRDRHLDTQYF
TGTGCCAGCAGCCGGGACAGGCATTTAGATACGCAGTATTTT
>TRBD2|many|TRBJ2-7|TRBV28
CASSLGTSGREQYF
TGTGCCAGCAGTCTCGGGACTAGCGGGAGGGAGCAGTACTTC
>-|many|TRBJ2-5|TRBV5-1
CASSLGGTEETQYF
TGCGCCAGCAGCTTGGGAGGGACCGAAGAGACCCAGTACTTC
>-|-|TRBJ2-7|TRBV30
CAWSARGAYEQYF
TGTGCCTGGAGTGCCCGGGGTGCCTACGAGCAGTACTTC
>TRBD2|many|TRBJ2-3|TRBV5-1
CASSLALAGSARDTQYF
TGCGCCAGCAGCTTAGCCCTAGCGGGGTCAGCGCGCGATACGCAGTATTTT
>TRBD1|many|TRBJ1-1|TRBV12-3/TRBV12-4
CASSPPRTGVTEAFF
TGTGCCAGCAGTCCTCCCCGGACAGGGGTAACTGAAGCTTTCTTT
>-|few|TRBJ2-3|TRBV9
CASSILGVTSTDTQYF
TGTGCCAGCAGCATCTTGGGTGTTACTAGCACAGATACGCAGTATTTT
>TRBD2|many|TRBJ2-1|TRBV5-1
CASSRGDSGSNEQFF
TGCGCCAGCAGCCGGGGGGATAGCGGGAGCAATGAGCAGTTCTTC
>-|few|TRBJ2-3|TRBV18
CASSLWDFTYTDTQYF
TGTGCCAGCTCACTTTGGGACTTTACCTACACAGATACGCAGTATTTT
>TRBD2|many|TRBJ2-3|TRBV6-2/TRBV6-3
CASSYAIGRGDTQYF
TGTGCCAGCAGCTACGCGATCGGGAGGGGAGATACGCAGTATTTT
>TRBD1|many|TRBJ2-4|TRBV28
CASSKGGQAKNIQYF
TGTGCCAGCAGCAAAGGGGGCCAGGCCAAAAACATTCAGTACTTC
>-|few|TRBJ2-7|TRBV19
CASSIGGAGEQYF
TGTGCCAGTAGTATTGGGGGGGCCGGAGAGCAGTACTTC
>-|many|TRBJ1-3|TRBV4-3
CASSYGGAGGNTIYF
TGCGCCAGCAGCTATGGAGGCGCGGGGGGAAACACCATATATTTT
>-|few|TRBJ2-7|TRBV6-1
CASSEAPGREQYF
TGTGCCAGCAGTGAAGCACCCGGTCGGGAGCAGTACTTC
>TRBD1|many|TRBJ1-1|TRBV4-2
CASSSPFDRVNTEAFF
TGTGCCAGCAGCTCCCCGTTCGACAGGGTGAACACTGAAGCTTTCTTT
>-|many|TRBJ2-1|TRBV6-2/TRBV6-3
CASSYSGRNEQFF
TGTGCCAGCAGTTACTCGGGTAGAAATGAGCAGTTCTTC
>TRBD1|-|TRBJ2-7|TRBV4-2
CASSQGVGQGSHEQYF
TGTGCCAGCAGCCAAGGGGTGGGACAGGGTAGCCACGAGCAGTACTTC
>-|-|TRBJ2-3|TRBV20-1
CSARKFVSTDTQYF
TGCAGTGCTAGAAAGTTCGTAAGCACAGATACGCAGTATTTT
>-|many|TRBJ1-1|TRBV6-1
CASSASNTEAFF
TGTGCCAGCAGCGCCTCGAACACTGAAGCTTTCTTT
>-|many|TRBJ1-2|TRBV10-2
CASSVDSYGYTF
TGCGCCAGCAGCGTGGACAGCTATGGCTACACCTTC
>TRBD2|few|TRBJ2-1|TRBV20-1
CSAPLRGDPGLAVYSYNEQFF
TGCAGTGCTCCCCTGCGTGGGGACCCTGGACTAGCGGTTTACTCCTACAATGAGCAGTTCTTC
>TRBD2|-|TRBJ2-1|TRBV6-5
CASSYRSGRENEQFF
TGTGCCAGCAGTTATCGGAGCGGGAGGGAGAATGAGCAGTTCTTC
>TRBD2|-|TRBJ2-1|TRBV6-1
CASTVSGGSSYNEQFF
TGTGCCAGCACCGTAAGCGGGGGAAGCTCCTACAATGAGCAGTTCTTC
>-|-|TRBJ2-2|TRBV12-5
CASGVGYFTGENTGELFF
TGTGCTAGTGGTGTTGGATATTTCACTGGGGAGAACACCGGGGAGCTGTTTTTT
>-|-|TRBJ2-5|TRBV18
CASSPPYRDQETQYF
TGTGCCAGCTCACCACCGTACAGGGATCAAGAGACCCAGTACTTC
>-|many|TRBJ2-5|TRBV24-1
CATSDLYSQETQYF
TGTGCCACCAGTGATTTGTACAGCCAAGAGACCCAGTACTTC
>-|many|TRBJ1-4|TRBV20-1
CSARPPAGGEKLFF
TGCAGTGCTAGACCCCCGGCCGGAGGAGAAAAACTGTTTTTT
>-|many|TRBJ1-1|TRBV25-1
CASSEYGRNTEAFF
TGTGCCAGCAGTGAATATGGAAGGAACACTGAAGCTTTCTTT
>TRBD2|few|TRBJ2-5|TRBV20-1
CSARVASGRSETQYF
TGCAGTGCTAGAGTAGCTAGCGGGAGATCCGAGACCCAGTACTTC
>-|-|TRBJ2-7|TRBV10-3
CASTAAAKSYEQYF
TGTGCCTCGACCGCAGCCGCTAAGTCCTACGAGCAGTACTTC
>TRBD2|-|TRBJ2-1|TRBV4-3
CASSQTSSGGYNEQFF
TGCGCCAGCAGCCAAACGAGTAGCGGGGGATACAATGAGCAGTTCTTC
>-|-|TRBJ1-4|TRBV15
CATSRTGTTNEKLFF
TGTGCCACCAGCAGAACAGGGACAACTAATGAAAAACTGTTTTTT
>TRBD1|many|TRBJ2-1|TRBV18
CASSRGQAVKEQFF
TGTGCCAGCTCACGCGGACAGGCCGTAAAGGAGCAGTTCTTC